This passage covers 24 T cell receptor beta chains from one sample sequenced in a study of blood T cell repertoires in COVID-19. Generated by immunoSEQ multiplex PCR, the TCRdb table keeps only in-frame clones and is missing some. The data show more than 300,000 clones, roughly nine tenths seen once. The sequenced material came from PBMCs or T cells enriched from blood (not recorded which). The receptors were gathered from a woman aged 25 to 45 who had recovered from COVID-19.

The chain is built from TRBV9 and TRBJ2-4, with 11 bases aligning to TRBD1. The CDR3 spans 15 residues. Germline V CDR1 and CDR2: SGDLS, YYNGEE. V was clipped by 0 bases and J by 9 bases; unmatched bases: 5. CDR3 loop: CASSVGTGGVGIQYF. The CDR3 DNA sequence: TGTGCCAGCAGCGTAGGGACAGGGGGCGTGGGCATTCAGTACTTC.

The chain is built from TRBV28 and TRBJ2-3; TRBD2 matches 10 bases. J lost 4 bases, V lost 8 bases, and 9 bases had no gene match. Germline lookup yields CDR1 MDHEN and CDR2 SYDVKM. The CDR3 spans 15 residues. The CDR3 here is CASGPAGGRPDTQYF. DNA of the CDR3: TGTGCCAGCGGACCAGCGGGGGGGCGCCCAGATACGCAGTATTTT.

This sequence joins TRBV4-3 and TRBJ1-3; maybe TRBD1 (5 bases). From germline, CDR1 is LGHNA and CDR2 YSLEER. V lost 1 base and J lost 2, with 12 bases in between. CDR3 size: 16 residues. The CDR3 nucleotides read TGCGCCAGCAGCCAAGTAGGGGATCTCACTGGAAACACCATATATTTT. Its protein product is CASSQVGDLTGNTIYF.

The chain couples TRBV30 to TRBJ1-1, with D maybe TRBD1 (5 bases). CDR1 is GTSNPN, CDR2 SVGIG, per germline (reference sequence). The length of the CDR3 is 11 residues. Trimming cost V 5 bases and J 7 bases, with 11 bases left between them. CDR3 DNA: TGTGCCTGGGGGGCTTCAGATGAAGCTTTCTTT. It encodes CAWGASDEAFF.

This sequence joins TRBV4-2 and TRBJ1-1; tentatively, D is TRBD1 (6 bases). Germline CDR1 and CDR2: LGHNA and YNFKEQ. Trimming cost V 5 bases and J 0 bases, with 7 bases left between them. The CDR3 totals 13 residues. DNA for the CDR3: TGTGCCAGCAGCGGGGGCCTGAACACTGAAGCTTTCTTT. Its translation: CASSGGLNTEAFF.

The chain joins TRBV5-4 to TRBJ1-4, with D possibly matching TRBD1 (5 bases). The CDR3 consists of 14 residues. Germline V CDR1 and CDR2: SGHNT, YYREEE (reference sequence). Between the trimmed V and J ends, which lost 4 bases and 8 bases, there was a span of 15 bases. CDR3: CASSLAQGNEKLFF. The CDR3 region has the DNA TGTGCCAGCAGCCTGGCCCAGGGAAACGAAAAACTGTTTTTT.

V gene TRBV4-1 combines with J gene TRBJ2-7; TRBD2 matches at 11 bases. The CDR3 has 17 residues. J lost 6 bases, V lost 8 bases, and 18 bases had no gene match. Per the germline V gene, CDR1 is MGHRA and CDR2 is YSYEKL. The CDR3 region is CASRGVAGGPSEGEQYF. The CDR3, as DNA: TGCGCCAGCCGCGGGGTAGCGGGGGGGCCTTCGGAGGGCGAGCAGTACTTC.

This chain links TRBV28 with TRBJ1-5; D uncertain. CDR3 size: 13 residues. Deletions cut 2 bases from V and 3 bases from J, with 5 bases between. Germline-derived CDR1 and CDR2 are MDHEN and SYDVKM. CDR3 DNA sequence: TGTGCCAGCAGTTTAAGAGCCAATCAGCCCCAGCATTTT. The encoded protein is CASSLRANQPQHF. Together with reference TRBV28 and TRBJ1-5, the CDR3 gives the full variable domain: DVKVTQSSRYLVKRTGEKVFLECVQDMDHENMFWYRQDPGLGLRLIYFSYDVKMKEKGDIPEGYSVSREKKERFSLILESASTNQTSMYLCASSLRANQPQHFGDGTRLSIL.

The chain carries TRBV6-5 and TRBJ1-1, with 10 bases lining up with TRBD1. Trimming cost V 6 bases and J 1 base; bases outside gene matches: 5. CDR3 length: 15 amino acids. In germline, CDR1 is MNHEY, CDR2 SVGAGI. The DNA of the CDR3 is TGTGCCAGCAGAACCGGGACAGGGGCGAACACTGAAGCTTTCTTT. Translation: CASRTGTGANTEAFF.

This clone was seen just once. The chain couples TRBV9 to TRBJ1-3, with D tentatively TRBD1 (5 bases). V lost 2 bases, J lost 0 bases, and 12 bases lay in between. The V gene's germline CDR1 is SGDLS and CDR2 YYNGEE. The CDR3 extends over 16 amino acids. Written as DNA, the CDR3 is TGTGCCAGCAGCGTGAAGGGGCTCGACTCTGGAAACACCATATATTTT. Translating gives CASSVKGLDSGNTIYF.

This clone was detected only a few times. V is TRBV7-8 and J is TRBJ1-1, with D possibly being TRBD1 (6 bases). CDR3 length: 15 amino acids. The germline V gene encodes CDR1 SGHVS and CDR2 FQNEAQ. Trimming shortened V by 4 bases and J by 1 base, and 13 bases separated the two germline ends. CDR3 sequence (DNA): TGTGCCAGCAGCTCCCGGGACACCTCGAACACTGAAGCTTTCTTT. Translation gives CASSSRDTSNTEAFF. Full variable domain (outside the CDR3, taken from reference TRBV7-8 and TRBJ1-1): GAGVSQSPRYKVAKRGQDVALRCDPISGHVSLFWYQQALGQGPEFLTYFQNEAQLDKSGLPSDRFFAERPEGSVSTLKIQRTQQEDSAVYLCASSSRDTSNTEAFFGQGTRLTVV.

The chain carries TRBV18 and TRBJ2-3; D not resolved. This CDR3 has 14 amino acids. V shed 3 bases and J shed 1 base, with 8 bases lying between them. The germline gives CDR1 KGHSH, CDR2 LQKENI. The CDR3 loop reads CASSPETRTDTQYF. In nucleotides, the CDR3 is TGTGCCAGCTCACCCGAGACACGCACAGATACGCAGTATTTT.

The V call is TRBV6-2 or TRBV6-3, the J call TRBJ1-2; D is ambiguous. V lost 2 bases to trimming and J lost 2 bases, with 6 bases between them. CDR1 and CDR2 (germline): MNHEY, SVGEGT. The CDR3 consists of 13 residues. CDR3 protein: CASSYGRNYGYTF. In DNA form, the CDR3 reads TGTGCCAGCAGTTACGGCAGGAACTATGGCTACACCTTC.

The chain couples TRBV10-3 to TRBJ1-5, with D uncertain. V was clipped by 6 bases and J by 3 bases, with 9 bases between them. The CDR3 has 13 amino acids. The V gene's germline CDR1 is ENHRY and CDR2 SYGVKD. CDR3 region: CAIRRTLNQPQHF. The CDR3 nucleotides read TGTGCCATCAGACGGACTCTCAATCAGCCCCAGCATTTT.

The rearrangement uses TRBV5-5 and TRBJ2-7; D is possibly TRBD1 (5 bases). The CDR3 consists of 13 residues. V lost 0 bases to trimming and J lost 5 bases, with 9 bases between them. Germline V lookup: CDR1 SGHKS, CDR2 YYEKEE (reference sequence). The CDR3 DNA is TGTGCCAGCAGCTTGGGATTACAGGACGAGCAGTACTTC. It yields the protein CASSLGLQDEQYF.

The chain couples TRBV19 to TRBJ1-2; D is perhaps TRBD1 (6 bases). Germline V gives CDR1 LNHDA, CDR2 SQIVND (reference sequence). Trimming cost V 6 bases and J 5 bases, with 19 bases left between them. The CDR3 is 15 residues long. This chain's CDR3 is CASRPPGGGLYGYTF. CDR3 bases: TGTGCCAGTAGGCCTCCCGGGGGGGGCCTGTATGGCTACACCTTC.

The chain joins TRBV5-7 to TRBJ2-5; perhaps TRBD2 as D (5 bases). Being an ORF, TRBV5-7 has a function that is uncertain. The ends were cut back, 3 bases at V and 7 bases at J, with 28 bases in the middle. The CDR3 consists of 18 residues. CDR3 sequence (DNA): TGTGCCAGCAGCTACCCGTTCCGGGTTGGTGCTAGCCCGGGGACCCAGTACTTC. It codes for CASSYPFRVGASPGTQYF.

The genes are TRBV7-9 and TRBJ2-7; TRBD1 matches 10 bases. The CDR3 is 15 residues long. Per the germline V gene, CDR1 is SEHNR and CDR2 is FQNEAQ (reference sequence). With 5 bases clipped from V and 3 bases from J, the junction kept 7 bases outside the gene matches. CDR3 protein: CASSGRDRGVYEQYF. In DNA form, the CDR3 reads TGTGCCAGCAGCGGCCGGGACAGGGGAGTCTACGAGCAGTACTTC.

The chain uses TRBV5-5 and TRBJ1-1; 10 bases are shared with TRBD1. J gave up 4 bases and V 2 bases, and 5 bases lay outside the gene matches. Germline V lookup: CDR1 SGHKS, CDR2 YYEKEE (reference sequence). The CDR3 is 15 amino acids. The CDR3, as DNA: TGTGCCAGCAGCTTACAGACAGGGGGCCTCACTGAAGCTTTCTTT. Its translation: CASSLQTGGLTEAFF.

V gene TRBV29-1 combines with J gene TRBJ1-4; possible D gene TRBD1, 5 bases. The germline V and J ends were trimmed by 7 bases and 4 bases, with 13 bases remaining between them. Germline-derived CDR1 and CDR2 are SQVTM and ANQGSEA. This CDR3 region has 13 residues. CDR3 nucleotide sequence: TGCAGCGGCCACGGGGGGGTTAATGAAAAACTGTTTTTT. It encodes CSGHGGVNEKLFF.

The chain links TRBV29-1 to TRBJ1-1, with unresolved D. In germline, CDR1 is SQVTM, CDR2 ANQGSEA. The CDR3 covers 11 residues. V lost 6 bases and J lost 4, with 9 bases in between. CDR3 loop: CSVAEVTEAFF. The CDR3 region has the DNA TGCAGCGTGGCGGAAGTCACTGAAGCTTTCTTT.

This clone was picked up one time. The chain's CDR3 is CATSRDRQGSGEKLFF. DNA of the CDR3: TGTGCCACCAGCAGAGACAGACAGGGGTCGGGCGAAAAACTGTTTTTT. The genes are TRBV15 and TRBJ1-4; TRBD1 matches 8 bases. With V trimmed by 0 bases and J by 8 bases, 8 bases remained unmatched. Germline assignment: CDR1 LNHNV and CDR2 YYDKDF (reference sequence). The CDR3 is 16 amino acids.

This chain uses TRBV14 with TRBJ1-6; tentatively, D is TRBD1 (5 bases). The CDR3 contains 15 residues. Germline CDR1 SGHDN, CDR2 FVKESK. Between the trimmed V and J ends, which lost 1 base and 6 bases, there was a span of 10 bases. The CDR3 bases are TGTGCCAGCAGCCAAGTACTGGGGGGTAATTCACCCCTCCACTTT. Protein: CASSQVLGGNSPLHF.

This clone was counted between two and nine times. This chain joins TRBV6-1 and TRBJ1-5; D ambiguous. Germline V gene sequence: CDR1 MNHNS, CDR2 SASEGT. V lost 4 bases and J lost 3, with 16 bases in between. This CDR3 contains 16 residues. CDR3 in DNA: TGTGCCAGCAGTGTTTCGTTAGCAAGAGTCAATCAGCCCCAGCATTTT. This encodes CASSVSLARVNQPQHF.